Presented here are 31 T cell receptor beta chains from one specimen sequenced in a study of blood T cell repertoires in COVID-19. The data were produced by immunoSEQ multiplex PCR, yet TCRdb's version contains in-frame clones alone and is incomplete. Here the sample spans 200,000 to 300,000 clones, about 79% being singletons. Sequences were obtained from peripheral blood. These receptors all come from a man aged 40-55 years who had recovered from COVID-19.

This chain connects TRBV7-6 to TRBJ1-6; possibly TRBD1 for D (5 bases). The V gene's germline CDR1 is SGHVS and CDR2 FNYEAQ. The ends were cut back, 5 bases at V and 8 bases at J, with 16 bases in the middle. CDR3 length: 15 residues. The CDR3: CASSPTRGSDSPLHF. CDR3 nucleotide sequence: TGTGCCAGCAGCCCCACTCGGGGGTCGGATTCACCCCTCCACTTT. The variable domain in full, completed from reference TRBV7-6 and TRBJ1-6, reads GAGVSQSPRYKVTKRGQDVALRCDPISGHVSLYWYRQALGQGPEFLTYFNYEAQQDKSGLPNDRFSAERPEGSISTLTIQRTEQRDSAMYRCASSPTRGSDSPLHFGNGTRLTVT.

This clone was picked up a small number of times. This chain connects TRBV7-6 to TRBJ1-4, with unresolved D. Trimming left V 5 bases short and J 8 bases short, with 21 bases between. The CDR3 has 16 amino acids. Germline lookup yields CDR1 SGHVS and CDR2 FNYEAQ. The CDR3 DNA is TGTGCCAGCAGCGGTAGGGAGGGAGGGCGAGGAGAAAAACTGTTTTTT. Amino acid sequence: CASSGREGGRGEKLFF.

The V call is TRBV18, the J call TRBJ2-5, with 7 bases that match TRBD2. The CDR3 has 19 amino acids. With V trimmed by 9 bases and J by 4 bases, 26 bases remained unmatched. Germline lookup yields CDR1 KGHSH and CDR2 LQKENI. CDR3 region: CARYVPDGGSDLGPETQYF. DNA of the CDR3: TGTGCCAGATACGTTCCCGACGGCGGGAGTGATCTGGGGCCAGAGACCCAGTACTTC.

CDR3 loop: CASSWPGQGTLNSPLHF. CDR3 DNA sequence: TGTGCCAGCAGCTGGCCGGGACAGGGAACTTTGAATTCACCCCTCCACTTT. The chain couples TRBV7-2 to TRBJ1-6; 9 bases match TRBD1. The CDR3 runs 17 residues. The V gene end was trimmed by 4 bases and the J gene end by 7 bases; junction bases not matched to a gene: 11. Germline CDR1 is SGHTA and CDR2 is FQGNSA.

The genes are TRBV3-1 (or the pseudogene TRBV3-2) and TRBJ2-3; unclear D gene. Trimming stripped 7 bases from V and 3 bases from J, with 14 bases between. Per germline, CDR1 LGHDT and CDR2 YNNKEL (reference sequence). This CDR3 spans 14 amino acids. The CDR3 coding sequence is TGTGCCAGCACCTCCGCGCTCGTGACAGATACGCAGTATTTT. Translated, it gives CASTSALVTDTQYF.

V usage is TRBV19 and J usage is TRBJ1-3; D uncertain. Trimming removed 7 bases from V and 0 bases from J, with 19 bases in between. This CDR3 comprises 17 residues. Germline lookup yields CDR1 LNHDA and CDR2 SQIVND (reference sequence). The CDR3 DNA sequence: TGTGCCAGTACTCATAAACCCGGGATTCTCTCTGGAAACACCATATATTTT. Protein product: CASTHKPGILSGNTIYF.

This clone has a count of ten or more. Other nucleotide sequences in the sample specify the same CDR3. The chain uses TRBV5-8 and TRBJ1-2; 7 positions agree with TRBD1. The CDR3 runs 14 residues. J lost 4 bases, V lost 4 bases, and 7 bases had no gene match. Germline CDR1 is SGHTS and CDR2 is YDEGEE. DNA for the CDR3: TGTGCCAGCAGCCGTGGACAGGAGGGCTATGGCTACACCTTC. Protein sequence: CASSRGQEGYGYTF.

The rearrangement joins TRBV10-1 to TRBJ2-7; 7 nucleotides agree with TRBD1. The germline gives CDR1 WNHNN, CDR2 SYGVQD (reference sequence). Trimming removed 3 bases from V and 2 bases from J; junction bases left unmatched: 10. This CDR3 has 16 residues. This chain's CDR3 is CASSDWITGETYEQYF. For the CDR3, the DNA is TGCGCCAGCAGTGATTGGATAACAGGGGAAACCTACGAGCAGTACTTC.

The V call is TRBV10-2, the J call TRBJ2-1, with 7 nucleotides matching TRBD2. Germline CDR1 WSHSY, CDR2 SAAADI. This CDR3 is 14 amino acids long. Trimming removed 3 bases from V and 8 bases from J; junction bases left unmatched: 7. CDR3 sequence reads: CASSERREGDEQFF. CDR3 nucleotide sequence: TGCGCCAGCAGTGAAAGGAGGGAGGGAGATGAGCAGTTCTTC.

The V call is TRBV5-5, the J call TRBJ2-4, with 13 bases aligning to TRBD2. Germline-derived CDR1 and CDR2 are SGHKS and YYEKEE (reference sequence). This CDR3 has 20 amino acids. V dropped 3 bases and J dropped 2; count of bases not matched to a gene: 14. CDR3 in amino acids: CASSWELAGGFLVTKNIQYF. In DNA, the CDR3 is TGTGCCAGCAGCTGGGAACTAGCGGGAGGGTTTTTAGTAACCAAAAACATTCAGTACTTC.

CDR3 nucleotides: TGTGCGATCCAGGAGGGCAGCTATGGCTACACCTTC. The encoded protein is CAIQEGSYGYTF. This rearrangement joins TRBV10-3 to TRBJ1-2, with D unresolved. This CDR3 has 12 amino acids. Per the germline V gene, CDR1 is ENHRY and CDR2 is SYGVKD.

This sequence joins TRBV6-5 and TRBJ2-4, with D possibly matching TRBD2 (5 bases). Germline V gene data show CDR1 as MNHEY and CDR2 as SVGAGI. CDR3 length equals 13 residues. The V gene lost 2 bases and the J gene lost 8 bases, with 10 bases spanning the gap. The CDR3 loop is CASSYGMEDIQYF. In DNA form, the CDR3 reads TGTGCCAGCAGTTACGGTATGGAGGACATTCAGTACTTC.

The V call is TRBV7-9, the J call TRBJ2-1, with 10 bases identical to TRBD2. Germline CDR1 is SEHNR and CDR2 is FQNEAQ (reference sequence). The V segment lost 5 bases and the J segment 4 bases; nucleotides outside the gene matches: 8. CDR3 length equals 16 residues. The CDR3 nucleotides are TGTGCCAGCAGCCCACAATTAGCGGGGGGATACAATGAGCAGTTCTTC. It is translated as CASSPQLAGGYNEQFF. The full variable domain, its missing parts supplied by reference TRBV7-9 and TRBJ2-1, is DTGVSQNPRHKITKRGQNVTFRCDPISEHNRLYWYRQTLGQGPEFLTYFQNEAQLEKSRLLSDRFSAERPKGSFSTLEIQRTEQGDSAMYLCASSPQLAGGYNEQFFGPGTRLTVL.

The chain has TRBV5-1 and TRBJ1-5; the D gene is possibly TRBD1 (5 bases). Looked up from germline, CDR1 is SGHRS and CDR2 is YFSETQ. Trimming removed 4 bases at V and 5 bases at J, with 19 bases between. This CDR3 has 16 residues. CDR3 sequence (DNA): TGCGCCAGCAGCCCTGGTATGGGGACTCAGCATCAGCCCCAGCATTTT. Protein product: CASSPGMGTQHQPQHF.

V usage is TRBV6-2 or TRBV6-3 and J usage is TRBJ2-7, with 8 bases aligning to TRBD1. J gave up 4 bases and V 6 bases, and 5 bases lay outside the gene matches. This CDR3 region has 13 residues. Germline assignment: CDR1 MNHEY and CDR2 SVGEGT. The CDR3 is CASSIGQGYEQYF. The CDR3 DNA is TGTGCCAGCAGCATCGGACAGGGTTACGAGCAGTACTTC.

CDR3 sequence (DNA): TGTGCCAGCAGCCCAAAAGGGGGACTACCTAATCAGCCCCAGCATTTT. Protein sequence: CASSPKGGLPNQPQHF. The chain combines TRBV7-2 with TRBJ1-5; D might be TRBD1 (6 bases). Trimming removed 5 bases from V and 4 bases from J, with 18 bases in between. This CDR3 has 16 residues. The V gene's germline CDR1 is SGHTA and CDR2 FQGNSA.

The chain employs TRBV27 and TRBJ2-1; TRBD2 matches 9 bases. V shed 1 base, J shed 0 bases, and the junction held 7 bases outside the gene matches. The CDR3 runs 18 residues. Germline CDR1 is MNHEY and CDR2 is SMNVEV (reference sequence). The CDR3 spells CASSLWREGHHSYNEQFF. The CDR3 coding sequence is TGTGCCAGCAGTTTATGGCGGGAGGGCCACCACTCCTACAATGAGCAGTTCTTC.

V and J are TRBV4-3 and TRBJ1-3, with D possibly matching TRBD1 (6 bases). The germline V gene has CDR1 LGHNA and CDR2 YSLEER. The CDR3 is made up of 16 amino acids. V lost 0 bases and J 4 bases, leaving 13 bases between the germline ends. The DNA for the CDR3 is TGCGCCAGCAGCCAAGATCGGGACCAGGGGGGAAACACCATATATTTT. It translates to CASSQDRDQGGNTIYF.

This chain links TRBV5-4 with TRBJ2-1, with TRBD2 matching over 9 bases. This CDR3 contains 15 residues. Trimming at V came to 0 bases and at J to 5 bases, leaving 3 bases not matched to a gene. The germline gives CDR1 SGHNT, CDR2 YYREEE (reference sequence). CDR3 sequence: CASSLAAGGDNEQFF. CDR3 sequence (DNA): TGTGCCAGCAGCTTGGCAGCGGGGGGAGACAATGAGCAGTTCTTC.

V and J are TRBV9 and TRBJ1-1; 8 bases are a match to TRBD1. Germline CDR1 is SGDLS and CDR2 is YYNGEE. V was pared by 4 bases and J by 8 bases, with 10 bases of the junction left unmatched. CDR3 length: 14 amino acids. The CDR3: CASSTRTGSGEAFF. DNA of the CDR3: TGTGCCAGCAGCACCCGGACAGGGAGTGGCGAAGCTTTCTTT.

The chain recombines TRBV5-5 with TRBJ1-5, with 7 positions matching TRBD1. Germline-derived CDR1 and CDR2 are SGHKS and YYEKEE (reference sequence). Trimming at V came to 4 bases and at J to 2 bases, leaving 6 bases not matched to a gene. The CDR3 loop spans 15 amino acids. CDR3 bases: TGTGCCAGCAGCCGACAGGGTCGTGGCAATCAGCCCCAGCATTTT. It specifies CASSRQGRGNQPQHF.

The CDR3 nucleotides are TGTGCCAGCAGCTGGTCCGGACAGGGGATTGAAGCTTTCTTT. Encoded protein: CASSWSGQGIEAFF. The chain joins TRBV5-5 to TRBJ1-1; 9 positions agree with TRBD1. The CDR3 is 14 amino acids. Germline CDR1 SGHKS, CDR2 YYEKEE (reference sequence). J was trimmed by 7 bases and V by 3 bases; bases with no gene match: 7.

The CDR3 DNA follows: TGTGCCAGCACCTATCCGCGGGACGGAAGATACTATGGCTACACCTTC. It translates to CASTYPRDGRYYGYTF. The rearrangement uses TRBV7-2 and TRBJ1-2, with D possibly TRBD1 on 5 matching bases. Trimming left V 7 bases short and J 3 bases short, with 21 bases between. The CDR3 is 16 amino acids. CDR1 and CDR2 from the germline V gene are SGHTA and FQGNSA.

This rearrangement joins TRBV10-1 to TRBJ2-1; D remains ambiguous. V was shortened by 4 bases and J by 6 bases, with 7 bases between the two germline ends. The germline gives CDR1 WNHNN, CDR2 SYGVQD (reference sequence). This CDR3 region has 12 residues. The CDR3 sequence: CASSAGSNEQFF. The CDR3 nucleotides read TGCGCCAGCAGTGCGGGTAGCAATGAGCAGTTCTTC.

The gene calls are TRBV18 and TRBJ2-2; perhaps TRBD1 as D (6 bases). Germline assignment: CDR1 KGHSH and CDR2 LQKENI. CDR3 length: 14 residues. Trimming shortened V by 6 bases and J by 8 bases, and 16 bases separated the two germline ends. CDR3 loop: CASSQQGIRGELFF. The CDR3 DNA is TGTGCCAGCTCCCAACAGGGAATCCGGGGGGAGCTGTTTTTT.

This clone was counted a single time. The chain has TRBV6-5 and TRBJ2-7; D gene ambiguous. The V and J ends lost 8 bases and 0 bases respectively, with 11 bases between them. Germline V gene data show CDR1 as MNHEY and CDR2 as SVGAGI. The CDR3 runs to 13 residues. As DNA, the CDR3 is TGTGCCAGCCGTCCGAGTAGCTCCTACGAGCAGTACTTC. Translated: CASRPSSSYEQYF.

The rearrangement links TRBV4-1 to TRBJ2-1; 12 bases fit TRBD2. V shed 0 bases and J 10 bases; nucleotides not matched to a gene: 7. The CDR3 runs 16 residues. CDR1 and CDR2 (germline): MGHRA, YSYEKL. CDR3 in DNA: TGCGCCAGCAGCCAAGATTCCGGACTAGCGGGAAAAGAGCAGTTCTTC. Its protein product is CASSQDSGLAGKEQFF.

This clone was picked up one time. The chain carries TRBV7-2 and TRBJ2-7, with 10 positions matching TRBD2. Per germline, CDR1 SGHTA and CDR2 FQGNSA. The junction had 13 bases not matched to a gene; V was cut back by 1 base and J by 4 bases. The CDR3 is made up of 18 amino acids. CDR3 bases: TGTGCCAGCAGCTTAGTTGGGACACCGGGACTAGCGCTTTACGAGCAGTACTTC. Translation: CASSLVGTPGLALYEQYF. Together with reference TRBV7-2 and TRBJ2-7, the CDR3 gives the full variable domain: GAGVSQSPSNKVTEKGKDVELRCDPISGHTALYWYRQSLGQGLEFLIYFQGNSAPDKSGLPSDRFSAERTGGSVSTLTIQRTQQEDSAVYLCASSLVGTPGLALYEQYFGPGTRLTVT.

The chain links TRBV18 to TRBJ2-3, with 7 bases that match TRBD1. V was pared by 0 bases and J by 2 bases, with 14 bases of the junction left unmatched. Germline-derived CDR1 and CDR2 are KGHSH and LQKENI. The length of the CDR3 is 19 residues. CDR3 nucleotides: TGTGCCAGCTCACCACCGGGAGCCGGGACAGCCGTCACCACAGATACGCAGTATTTT. The encoded protein is CASSPPGAGTAVTTDTQYF.

This clone was seen just once. This rearrangement joins TRBV9 to TRBJ2-5, with a weak D call TRBD2 (5 bases). This CDR3 comprises 14 residues. CDR1 is SGDLS and CDR2 is YYNGEE in the germline V gene. V lost 6 bases, J lost 5 bases, and 17 bases lay in between. This chain's CDR3 is CASNGGQPGETQYF. The CDR3 DNA is TGTGCCAGCAATGGCGGTCAACCGGGGGAGACCCAGTACTTC.

This clone has just a few counts. The chain employs TRBV28 and TRBJ2-7; possibly TRBD2 for D (6 bases). The V end was cut by 6 bases, the J end by 6 bases, with 21 bases between. The CDR3 consists of 15 residues. The germline V gene encodes CDR1 MDHEN and CDR2 SYDVKM. The CDR3 nucleotides are TGTGCCAGCAGGACACTTAGCGGAGGGCTCTCCGAGCAGTACTTC. This translates into CASRTLSGGLSEQYF.